This TCR beta chain was captured in a study of graft-versus-host responses after intestinal transplantation (dated by TCRdb to the early 2020s). A note on the overall study: The transplants that recipients got were multivisceral, liver-intestinal, or isolated intestinal. Samples from three later patients were sequenced in-house on an Illumina MiSeq with MiXCR processing rather than by the commercial service. Alloreactive clones were identified by sequencing pre-transplant mixed lymphocyte reaction products and comparing them with unstimulated pre-transplant donor and recipient T cells. The cohort enrolled 24 intestinal transplant recipients, one of whom was a retransplant, and a few patients without pretransplant specimens were excluded. After intestinal transplantation, graft-versus-host and host-versus-graft alloreactive T cell clones were followed in the graft, circulation and bone marrow using bulk TCR-beta CDR3 sequencing. Every recipient was given anti-thymocyte globulin induction, then maintenance tacrolimus and steroids for approximately 3 years. Donor T cell macrochimerism was defined as a peak of at least 4% donor T cells among recipient peripheral blood mononuclear cells.

Read against the paper, the sample's time point label means: cells obtained before transplantation from donor or recipient. CD3+CD4+ and CD3+CD8+ populations were FACS-sorted from unstimulated pre-transplant donor and recipient cells taken from spleen or lymph nodes. The germline V gene (reference sequence) gives CDR1 as MNHEY and CDR2 as SMNVEV. Its CDR3 holds 16 amino acids, cysteine through phenylalanine. Only CDR3 DNA remains: 48 bases, in frame from the first base. Unmatched junction bases come to 11, with V trimmed by 3 bases and J by 6 bases. Library prep was done by the immunoSEQ multiplex PCR assay. For most patients, genomic DNA was isolated with the Qiagen DNeasy Blood and Tissue Kit and shipped frozen to Adaptive Biotechnologies for TCR sequencing. High-throughput TCR-beta CDR3 sequencing of genomic DNA from most patients was performed by Adaptive Biotechnologies. Per the original workflow: Adaptive's ImmunoSEQ software supplied the TCR sequencing data for 15 to 20 patients, while MiXCR and VDJtools were used to process three other patients. CD4 versus CD8 sorting errors were corrected by removing sequences found in both subsets at a frequency ratio below 5:1. Because the origin of CDR3 nucleotide sequences shared between donor and recipient could not be assigned, those sequences were removed. Alloreactive clones required at least 2-fold expansion over unstimulated cells and minimum CFSE-low frequency of 0.002% (template counts) or 0.001% (read counts). Clones detected in sequenced pre-transplant spleen, lymph node, or MLR CFSE-low populations of the donor or recipient were defined as mappable. The cumulative frequency of alloreactive clones was calculated as a percentage of all sequences, weighted by copy number. TCRdb carries this immuneACCESS record with in-frame sequences only. Its versions omit some clonotypes, under half of them owing to an unresolved V gene in the studies checked, with the rest unexplained. V and J calls and clone size are those listed in that table; D and trimming were worked out from the DNA. This sample lists around 120,000 clones; over 80% were detected once. In total, the top ten clones hold more than 0.09% of the sample.

About this clone itself: The clone's antigen remains unknown. It has no much larger one-base neighbor in the sample; base qualities were not kept.

Study-wide conclusions, independent of this receptor: GvH clones turned up in recipient bone marrow, with some appearing earlier in ileal mucosa or blood, a pattern consistent with an intestinal mucosal origin. Patients with donor T cell macrochimerism had high GvH to HvG T cell clonal ratios in their allografts. Conclusions were limited by the relatively low number and heterogeneity of intestinal transplant patients. Early after transplant, peak levels of circulating GvH clones were found to be associated with declines in HvG clones.

This sequence uses TRBV27 and TRBJ2-1, with 7 central nucleotides matching TRBD2. Sample: unstimulated CD4+ T cells sorted from spleen or lymph node cells, taken before intestinal transplant. This TCR came from a human donor who received an intestinal transplant. The CDR3 region reads CASSLSLQGGTNEQFF. Here is the DNA: TGTGCCAGCAGTTTGTCACTCCAGGGAGGGACCAATGAGCAGTTCTTC.